This is a list of T cell receptor beta chains from one sample in a study of shared clonotypes between healthy human individuals. The method was immunoSEQ multiplex PCR; TCRdb's version includes in-frame clones alone and lacks a portion of them. The table lists more than 400,000 clones, roughly 80% of them singletons, with approximately 12% in the top ten. Source material: PBMCs. These receptors came from a middle-aged woman in good health. Some clones in this sample may be carry-over from other donors' samples. Both conserved end residues are part of each CDR3. The order of the fields is clone size, D gene, J gene, V gene, CDR3 DNA, CDR3 protein. A D gene is named only where the DNA matches it firmly. Where a row states a size, it is once, few, many or the class of an expanded clone; other rows omit it.

- | TRBD2 | TRBJ2-1 | TRBV18 | TGTGCCAGCTCGCTCTCAGGGAGGGCTCTGAATGAGCAGTTCTTC | CASSLSGRALNEQFF
- | TRBD2 | TRBJ2-7 | TRBV6-1 | TGTGCCAGCAGCTTAGCGGGAGGGCCGGCCGAGCAGTACTTC | CASSLAGGPAEQYF
- | - | TRBJ1-4 | TRBV10-2 | TGCGCCAGCAGTGTCTATGGCACTAATGAAAAACTGTTTTTT | CASSVYGTNEKLFF
- | - | TRBJ1-4 | TRBV4-2 | TGTGCCAGCAGCCAAACAGTAAGGGCTAATGAAAAACTGTTTTTT | CASSQTVRANEKLFF
once | - | TRBJ2-5 | TRBV18 | TGTGCCAGCTCACGCGGGACAGCCCAAGAGACCCAGTACTTC | CASSRGTAQETQYF
- | - | TRBJ1-2 | TRBV30 | TGTGCCTGGAGTGTCGGGGGTGGCTACACCTTC | CAWSVGGGYTF
- | TRBD2 | TRBJ2-5 | TRBV6-5 | TGTGCCAGCATTGCCGGGACTACTCAAGAGACCCAGTACTTC | CASIAGTTQETQYF
many | TRBD1 | TRBJ2-7 | TRBV5-6 | TGTGCCAGCAGCCTAGGCGGCAGGGACAGGGGGGCCTCCTACGAGCAGTACTTC | CASSLGGRDRGASYEQYF
few | - | TRBJ2-3 | TRBV11-2 | TGTGCCAGCAGCTGGCCCTTTGGGGGACGGCGGGACACAGATACGCAGTATTTT | CASSWPFGGRRDTDTQYF
- | TRBD1 | TRBJ1-1 | TRBV6-5 | TGTGCCAGCAGTCGGACAGGGGAGAAGGCTTTCTTT | CASSRTGEKAFF
- | TRBD1 | TRBJ2-3 | TRBV19 | TGTGCCAGTAGTACGGGACAGCTTACAGATACGCAGTATTTT | CASSTGQLTDTQYF
once | TRBD1 | TRBJ1-4 | TRBV5-6 | TGTGCCAGCAGCCACACAGGGGTGAGAAATGAAAAACTGTTTTTT | CASSHTGVRNEKLFF
- | TRBD2 | TRBJ2-1 | TRBV15 | TGTGCCACCAGCAGGGGTCCGGGACTAGCGGCCTACAATGAGCAGTTCTTC | CATSRGPGLAAYNEQFF
- | - | TRBJ2-7 | TRBV7-6 | TGTGCCAGCAGCTTATCTTTCCAGCGTCAATCCTACGAGCAGTACTTC | CASSLSFQRQSYEQYF
- | TRBD2 | TRBJ2-4 | TRBV18 | TGTGCCAGCTCACCGTACCGAGCGGGGGCCAAAAACATTCAGTACTTC | CASSPYRAGAKNIQYF
- | TRBD1 | TRBJ2-7 | TRBV5-1 | TGCGCCAGCAGCACCGAATACAGGGGAGCACGGAACGAGCAGTACTTC | CASSTEYRGARNEQYF
- | - | TRBJ1-1 | TRBV19 | TGTGCCAGTAGCACTCCCCCGGACAGAAAGAACACTGAAGCTTTCTTT | CASSTPPDRKNTEAFF
- | TRBD2 | TRBJ2-7 | TRBV7-2 | TGTGCCAGCAGCGCAAGCGGGACCTCCTACGAGCAGTACTTC | CASSASGTSYEQYF
- | - | TRBJ2-7 | TRBV28 | TGTGCCAGCAGAGAAGGGTCGGGAGTTTATAAGTACGAGCAGTACTTC | CASREGSGVYKYEQYF
- | - | TRBJ2-7 | TRBV5-1 | TGCGCCAGCAGCTTTAGCAGTGGGGTATCCTACGAGCAGTACTTC | CASSFSSGVSYEQYF
- | TRBD2 | TRBJ2-1 | TRBV15 | TGTGCCACCAGCAGAGGAGTAGCGGGACTCTACAATGAGCAGTTCTTC | CATSRGVAGLYNEQFF
- | - | TRBJ1-2 | TRBV14 | TGTGCCAGCAGCCAACAGACAGGAAGTAACTATGGCTACACCTTC | CASSQQTGSNYGYTF
- | - | TRBJ2-7 | TRBV28 | TGTGCCAGCAGTAACCGACAGGTTATGCACTTC | CASSNRQVMHF
many | - | TRBJ2-1 | TRBV11-3 | TGTGCCAGCAGCTTAGATTGGGGGAGCTCCTACAATGAGCAGTTCTTC | CASSLDWGSSYNEQFF